This T cell receptor beta chain was retrieved from a study of a mutant IDH1 vaccine in newly diagnosed glioma. Time point described: week 35, safety follow-up. Every single dose of the vaccine, 300 ug of mutant IDH1 20-mer peptide, came with topical imiquimod. The table came from immunoSEQ multiplex PCR; TCRdb's copy has only in-frame clones and leaves some out. The sample records about 69,000 clones, around 87% being singletons. Trimming removed 3 bases from V and 5 bases from J; junction bases left unmatched: 2. This CDR3 comprises 13 residues. Germline values: CDR1 MDHEN, CDR2 SYDVKM. Details on this clone: Its specificity is not known.

The material was PBMCs, obtained from a glioma patient whose treatment included an IDH1 peptide vaccine. V and J are TRBV28 and TRBJ2-5; 8 positions agree with TRBD1. This receptor was taken from a man aged 25-45 years with glioma. CDR3 amino acids: CASSFYRGETQYF. The CDR3, as DNA: TGTGCCAGCAGTTTTTACAGGGGGGAGACCCAGTACTTC.